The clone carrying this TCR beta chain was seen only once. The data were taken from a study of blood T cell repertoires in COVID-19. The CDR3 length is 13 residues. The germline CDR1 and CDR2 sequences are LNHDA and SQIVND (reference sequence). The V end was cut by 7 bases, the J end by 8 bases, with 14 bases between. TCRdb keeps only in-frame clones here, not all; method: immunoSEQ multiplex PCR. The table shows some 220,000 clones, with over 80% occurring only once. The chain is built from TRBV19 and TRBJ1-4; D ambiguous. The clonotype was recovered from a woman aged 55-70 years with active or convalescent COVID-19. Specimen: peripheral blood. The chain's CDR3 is CASNEGLGEKLFF. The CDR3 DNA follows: TGTGCCAGTAATGAGGGTTTGGGGGAAAAACTGTTTTTT.